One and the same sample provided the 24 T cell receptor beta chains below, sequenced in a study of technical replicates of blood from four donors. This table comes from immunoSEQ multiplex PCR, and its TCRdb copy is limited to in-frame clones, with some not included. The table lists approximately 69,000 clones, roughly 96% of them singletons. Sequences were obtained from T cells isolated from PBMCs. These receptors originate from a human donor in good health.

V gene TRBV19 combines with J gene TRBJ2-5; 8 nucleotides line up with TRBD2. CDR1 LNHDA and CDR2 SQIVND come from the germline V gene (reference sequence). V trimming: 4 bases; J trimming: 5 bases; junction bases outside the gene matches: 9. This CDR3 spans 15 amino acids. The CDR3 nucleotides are TGTGCCAGTAGTACCAAACTAGCGGAGTGGGAGACCCAGTACTTC. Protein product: CASSTKLAEWETQYF.

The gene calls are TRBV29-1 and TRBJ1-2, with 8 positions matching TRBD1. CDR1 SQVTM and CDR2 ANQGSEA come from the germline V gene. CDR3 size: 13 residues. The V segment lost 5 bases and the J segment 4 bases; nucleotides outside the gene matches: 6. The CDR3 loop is CSVRQGASYGYTF. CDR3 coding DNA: TGCAGCGTTAGGCAGGGGGCTAGCTATGGCTACACCTTC. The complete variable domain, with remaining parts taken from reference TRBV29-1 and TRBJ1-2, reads SAVISQKPSRDICQRGTSLTIQCQVDSQVTMMFWYRQQPGQSLTLIATANQGSEATYESGFVIDKFPISRPNLTFSTLTVSNMSPEDSSIYLCSVRQGASYGYTFGSGTRLTVV.

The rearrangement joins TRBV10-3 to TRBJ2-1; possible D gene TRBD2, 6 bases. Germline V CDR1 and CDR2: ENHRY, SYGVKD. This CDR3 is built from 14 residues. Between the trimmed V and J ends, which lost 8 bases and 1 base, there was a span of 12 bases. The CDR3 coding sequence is TGTGCCATCGGGGGACTTAATTCCTACAATGAGCAGTTCTTC. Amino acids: CAIGGLNSYNEQFF.

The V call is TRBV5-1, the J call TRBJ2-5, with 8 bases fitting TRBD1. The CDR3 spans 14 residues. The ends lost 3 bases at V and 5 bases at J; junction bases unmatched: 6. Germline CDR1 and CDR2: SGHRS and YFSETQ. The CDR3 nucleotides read TGCGCCAGCAGCTGGACAGGGTCAGGGGAGACCCAGTACTTC. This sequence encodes CASSWTGSGETQYF. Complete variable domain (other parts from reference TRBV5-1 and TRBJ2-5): KAGVTQTPRYLIKTRGQQVTLSCSPISGHRSVSWYQQTPGQGLQFLFEYFSETQRNKGNFPGRFSGRQFSNSRSEMNVSTLELGDSALYLCASSWTGSGETQYFGPGTRLLVL.

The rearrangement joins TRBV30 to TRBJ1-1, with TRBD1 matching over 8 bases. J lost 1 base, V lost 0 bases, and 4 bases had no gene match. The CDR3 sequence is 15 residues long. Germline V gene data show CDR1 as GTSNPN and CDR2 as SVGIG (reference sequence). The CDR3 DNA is TGTGCCTGGAGTGTACTCGGGACAGGGAACACTGAAGCTTTCTTT. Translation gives CAWSVLGTGNTEAFF. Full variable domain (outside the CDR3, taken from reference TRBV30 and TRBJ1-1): SQTIHQWPATLVQPVGSPLSLECTVEGTSNPNLYWYRQAAGRGLQLLFYSVGIGQISSEVPQNLSASRPQDRQFILSSKKLLLSDSGFYLCAWSVLGTGNTEAFFGQGTRLTVV.

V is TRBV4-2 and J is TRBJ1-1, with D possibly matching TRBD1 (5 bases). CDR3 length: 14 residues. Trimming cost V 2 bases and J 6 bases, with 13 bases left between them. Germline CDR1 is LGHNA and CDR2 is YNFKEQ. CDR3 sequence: CASSQRLTGPEAFF. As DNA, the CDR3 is TGTGCCAGCAGCCAACGCCTAACAGGCCCTGAAGCTTTCTTT.

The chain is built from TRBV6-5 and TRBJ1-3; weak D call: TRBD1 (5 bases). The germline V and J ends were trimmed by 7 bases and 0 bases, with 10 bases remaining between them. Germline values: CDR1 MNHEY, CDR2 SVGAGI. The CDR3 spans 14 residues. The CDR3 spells CASNGAHSGNTIYF. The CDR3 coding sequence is TGTGCCAGCAATGGGGCCCACTCTGGAAACACCATATATTTT.

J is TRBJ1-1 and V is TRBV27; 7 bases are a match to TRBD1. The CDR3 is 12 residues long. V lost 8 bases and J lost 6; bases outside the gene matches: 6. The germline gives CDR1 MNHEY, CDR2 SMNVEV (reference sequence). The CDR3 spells CASLTGAAEAFF. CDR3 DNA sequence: TGTGCCAGCTTAACAGGGGCCGCTGAAGCTTTCTTT.

DNA of the CDR3: TGTGCTAGTGGTTTGGTCCGGACAGGCTTGAACACCGGGGAGCTGTTTTTT. Translated, it gives CASGLVRTGLNTGELFF. This rearrangement joins TRBV12-5 to TRBJ2-2; the match to TRBD1 covers 7 bases. After removal of 0 bases from V and 1 base from J, the junction contained 5 bases not matched to a gene. This CDR3 comprises 17 residues. Germline values: CDR1 LGHNT, CDR2 FRNRAP. Together with reference TRBV12-5 and TRBJ2-2, the CDR3 gives the full variable domain: DARVTQTPRHKVTEMGQEVTMRCQPILGHNTVFWYRQTMMQGLELLAYFRNRAPLDDSGMPKDRFSAEMPDATLATLKIQPSEPRDSAVYFCASGLVRTGLNTGELFFGEGSRLTVL.

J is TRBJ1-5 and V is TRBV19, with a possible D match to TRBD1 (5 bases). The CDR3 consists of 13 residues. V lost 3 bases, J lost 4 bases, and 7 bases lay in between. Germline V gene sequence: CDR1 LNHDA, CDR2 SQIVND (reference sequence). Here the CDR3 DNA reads TGTGCCAGTAGTATTAAGGGGAATCAGCCCCAGCATTTT. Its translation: CASSIKGNQPQHF.

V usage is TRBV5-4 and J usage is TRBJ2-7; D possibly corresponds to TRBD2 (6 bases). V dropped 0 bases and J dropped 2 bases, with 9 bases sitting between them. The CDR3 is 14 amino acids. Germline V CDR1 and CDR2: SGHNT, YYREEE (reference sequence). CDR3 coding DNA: TGTGCCAGCAGCTTGGGGGCGGGGACCTACGAGCAGTACTTC. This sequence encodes CASSLGAGTYEQYF. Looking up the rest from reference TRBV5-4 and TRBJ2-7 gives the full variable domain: ETGVTQSPTHLIKTRGQQVTLRCSSQSGHNTVSWYQQALGQGPQFIFQYYREEENGRGNFPPRFSGLQFPNYSSELNVNALELDDSALYLCASSLGAGTYEQYFGPGTRLTVT.

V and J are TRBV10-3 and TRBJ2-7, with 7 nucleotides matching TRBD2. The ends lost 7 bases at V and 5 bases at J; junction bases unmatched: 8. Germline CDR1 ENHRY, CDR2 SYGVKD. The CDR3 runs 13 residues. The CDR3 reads CAITVAGVDEQYF. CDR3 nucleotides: TGTGCCATCACGGTCGCGGGGGTGGACGAGCAGTACTTC.

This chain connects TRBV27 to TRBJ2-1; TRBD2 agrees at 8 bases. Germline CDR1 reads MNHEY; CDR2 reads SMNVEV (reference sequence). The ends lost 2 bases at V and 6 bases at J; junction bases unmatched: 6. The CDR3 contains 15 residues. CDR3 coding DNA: TGTGCCAGCAGTTTAGGGCTAGCGGGCCCCAATGAGCAGTTCTTC. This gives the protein CASSLGLAGPNEQFF.

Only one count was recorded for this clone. CDR3 loop: CASKEVTSGSEGNEQFF. The CDR3 DNA reads as TGTGCCAGCAAGGAGGTAACTAGCGGGAGCGAAGGCAATGAGCAGTTCTTC. The J gene is TRBJ2-1, the V gene TRBV13; 11 positions agree with TRBD2. Germline V gene sequence: CDR1 PRHDT, CDR2 FYEKMQ (reference sequence). V trimming: 7 bases; J trimming: 6 bases; junction bases outside the gene matches: 14. This CDR3 spans 17 amino acids.

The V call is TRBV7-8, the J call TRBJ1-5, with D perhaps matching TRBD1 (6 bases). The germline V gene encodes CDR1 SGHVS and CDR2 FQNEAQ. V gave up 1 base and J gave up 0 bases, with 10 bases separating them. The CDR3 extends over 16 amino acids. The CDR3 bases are TGTGCCAGCAGCTTAGATACAGGGTTTAGCAATCAGCCCCAGCATTTT. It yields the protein CASSLDTGFSNQPQHF.

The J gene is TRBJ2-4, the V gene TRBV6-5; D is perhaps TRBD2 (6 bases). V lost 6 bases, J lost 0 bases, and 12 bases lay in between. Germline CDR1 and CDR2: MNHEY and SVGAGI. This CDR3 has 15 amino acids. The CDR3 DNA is TGTGCCAGCAGCTCCATTAGCGGAGCCAAAAACATTCAGTACTTC. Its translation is CASSSISGAKNIQYF.

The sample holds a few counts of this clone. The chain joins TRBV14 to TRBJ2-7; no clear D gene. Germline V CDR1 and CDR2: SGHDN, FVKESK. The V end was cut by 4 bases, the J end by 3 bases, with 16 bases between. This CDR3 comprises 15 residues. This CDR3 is CASSRTMTGRYEQYF. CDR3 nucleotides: TGTGCCAGCAGCCGAACAATGACTGGCCGCTACGAGCAGTACTTC.

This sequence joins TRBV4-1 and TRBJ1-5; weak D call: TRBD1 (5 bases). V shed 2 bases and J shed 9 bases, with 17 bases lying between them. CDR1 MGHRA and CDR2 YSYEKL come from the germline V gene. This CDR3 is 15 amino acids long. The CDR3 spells CASSQSRGGIWPQHF. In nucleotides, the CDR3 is TGCGCCAGCAGCCAATCAAGGGGTGGTATTTGGCCCCAGCATTTT.

Here the CDR3 DNA reads TGTGCCAGTGGTGACAGGGCAACAAATTCACCCCTCCACTTT. It yields the protein CASGDRATNSPLHF. V gene TRBV19 combines with J gene TRBJ1-6; 7 bases fit TRBD1. Per the germline V gene, CDR1 is LNHDA and CDR2 is SQIVND (reference sequence). V lost 8 bases to trimming and J lost 7 bases; unmatched junction nucleotides: 8. The CDR3 loop spans 14 amino acids. The whole variable domain, filled in from reference TRBV19 and TRBJ1-6, reads DGGITQSPKYLFRKEGQNVTLSCEQNLNHDAMYWYRQDPGQGLRLIYYSQIVNDFQKGDIAEGYSVSREKKESFPLTVTSAQKNPTAFYLCASGDRATNSPLHFGNGTRLTVT.

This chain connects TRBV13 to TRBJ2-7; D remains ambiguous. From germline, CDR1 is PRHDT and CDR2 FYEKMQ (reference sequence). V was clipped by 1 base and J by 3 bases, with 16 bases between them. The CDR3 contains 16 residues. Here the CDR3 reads CASSLAFTGENYEQYF. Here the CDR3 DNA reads TGTGCCAGCAGCTTAGCTTTCACGGGTGAAAACTACGAGCAGTACTTC.

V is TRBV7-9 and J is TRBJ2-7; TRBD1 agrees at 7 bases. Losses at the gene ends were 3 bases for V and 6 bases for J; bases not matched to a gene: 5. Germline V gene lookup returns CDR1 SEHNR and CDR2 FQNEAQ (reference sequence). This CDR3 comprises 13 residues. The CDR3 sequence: CASSLRDRVEQYF. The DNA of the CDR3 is TGTGCCAGCAGCTTGCGAGACAGGGTCGAGCAGTACTTC.

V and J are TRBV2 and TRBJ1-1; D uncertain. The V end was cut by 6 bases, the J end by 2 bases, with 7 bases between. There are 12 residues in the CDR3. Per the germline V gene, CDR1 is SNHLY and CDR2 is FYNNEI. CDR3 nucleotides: TGTGCCAGCAGACGCAGAAACACTGAAGCTTTCTTT. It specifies CASRRRNTEAFF.

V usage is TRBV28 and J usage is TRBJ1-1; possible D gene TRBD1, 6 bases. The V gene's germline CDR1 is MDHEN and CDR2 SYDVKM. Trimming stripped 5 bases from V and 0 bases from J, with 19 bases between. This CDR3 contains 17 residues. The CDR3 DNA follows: TGTGCCAGCAGTCCGGACCGGACAGCCCACATGAACACTGAAGCTTTCTTT. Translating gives CASSPDRTAHMNTEAFF.

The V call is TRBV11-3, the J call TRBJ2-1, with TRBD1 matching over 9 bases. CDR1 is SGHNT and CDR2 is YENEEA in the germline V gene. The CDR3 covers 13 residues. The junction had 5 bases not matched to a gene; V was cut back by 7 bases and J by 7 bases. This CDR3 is CASKKTGGNEQFF. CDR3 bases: TGTGCCAGCAAAAAGACAGGGGGGAATGAGCAGTTCTTC.